This TCR beta chain was sequenced for a study of T-cell reconstitution after alpha-beta-depleted transplantation in children. The study, taken as a whole, reports: It was reported that alpha-beta T cells came from several hundred expanded graft clones (about two months after transplant). At one year after transplant, newly produced T cells mostly accounted for T-cell counts and diversity. Surviving thymic progenitors and recipient T cells were the source of high TCRbeta diversity at day 60 in some patients.

This clonotype was observed at least ten times. The antigen is not known. Germline values: CDR1 MGHDK, CDR2 SYGVNS. The trim removed 3 bases at V and 7 bases at J, leaving 9 bases unmatched. The CDR3 extends over 16 amino acids. Unique molecular identifiers were incorporated when the TCRbeta library was constructed. TCRdb processed the PCR reads anew with MiXCR; each CDR3 protein has one entry. The top ten clones hold 25% to 30% of a sample with 200,000 to 250,000 distinct CDR3 sequences, about a tenth of them seen once. The chain employs TRBV25-1 and TRBJ1-6; TRBD1 matches 7 bases. The sequences come from PBMCs, collected before TCRalphabeta/CD19-depleted stem cell transplant. This receptor was taken from a child less than two years old with acute myeloid leukemia, due to receive a stem cell transplant. DNA for the CDR3: TGTGCCAGCAGTGAGAAGACAGGGTATGACAATTCACCCCTCCACTTT. Its translation is CASSEKTGYDNSPLHF.